A single sample gave rise to the 18 T cell receptor beta chains below, sequenced in a study of T cell responses to AZD1222 COVID-19 vaccine. Data came from immunoSEQ multiplex PCR; TCRdb stores just in-frame clones and leaves some out. The table lists 120,000 or so clones, 70% to 90% of them singletons. The material was peripheral blood, obtained 28 days after the second AZD1222 dose. These receptors were collected from an adult who received the AZD1222 COVID-19 vaccine.

This rearrangement joins TRBV28 to TRBJ1-2, with unresolved D. The germline V gene encodes CDR1 MDHEN and CDR2 SYDVKM. Trimming removed 6 bases from V and 4 bases from J, with 6 bases in between. This CDR3 is 11 amino acids long. For the CDR3, the DNA is TGTGCCAGCAGCCATTTCTATGGCTACACCTTC. Translating it yields CASSHFYGYTF.

CDR3 DNA sequence: TGCGCCAGCAGCGCCGATCGTGAAGCTTTCTTT. Its protein product is CASSADREAFF. The chain links TRBV5-1 to TRBJ1-1; the D is unclear. The CDR3 consists of 11 residues. Germline CDR1 and CDR2: SGHRS and YFSETQ. Trimming stripped 4 bases from V and 7 bases from J, with 8 bases between.

There are a few counts of this clone. The V and J genes are TRBV28 and TRBJ1-4, with D tentatively TRBD1 (6 bases). This CDR3 contains 15 residues. The germline CDR1 and CDR2 sequences are MDHEN and SYDVKM. Trimming removed 3 bases at V and 3 bases at J, with 11 bases between. The CDR3 DNA follows: TGTGCCAGCAGTTTGCCGACAGGTCCTAATGAAAAACTGTTTTTT. Translating gives CASSLPTGPNEKLFF.

This clone was recorded a few times. V usage is TRBV7-2 and J usage is TRBJ2-2; the D gene is possibly TRBD1 (5 bases). The CDR3 spans 16 residues. V dropped 5 bases and J dropped 2 bases, with 15 bases sitting between them. Germline V gives CDR1 SGHTA, CDR2 FQGNSA. The CDR3 DNA reads as TGTGCCAGCAGCCCGCTCCCCCAGGGAAACACCGGGGAGCTGTTTTTT. The encoded protein is CASSPLPQGNTGELFF.

The gene calls are TRBV5-5 and TRBJ1-2; D perhaps matches TRBD1 (6 bases). Germline CDR1 reads SGHKS; CDR2 reads YYEKEE (reference sequence). Deletions cut 0 bases from V and 9 bases from J, with 12 bases between. CDR3 length: 13 residues. CDR3 in amino acids: CASSLEGDPRYTF. CDR3 sequence (DNA): TGTGCCAGCAGCTTGGAGGGGGACCCTCGCTACACCTTC.

The chain carries TRBV7-8 and TRBJ2-7, with TRBD2 as a possible D gene (5 bases). The CDR3 loop spans 13 amino acids. The germline V and J ends were trimmed by 1 base and 3 bases, with 7 bases remaining between them. CDR1 is SGHVS, CDR2 FQNEAQ, per germline. The CDR3 DNA reads TGTGCCAGCAGCTTAGAGGGAGTCTACGAGCAGTACTTC. This codes for CASSLEGVYEQYF.

The V and J genes are TRBV10-3 and TRBJ1-2; TRBD1 might be the D (5 bases). Deletions cut 4 bases from V and 4 bases from J, with 10 bases between. CDR1 and CDR2 (germline): ENHRY, SYGVKD. The CDR3 length is 13 residues. The DNA of the CDR3 is TGTGCCATCAGTGGAGGTGACAGCTATGGCTACACCTTC. It translates to CAISGGDSYGYTF.

CDR3: CASSLTGRPFF. The CDR3 DNA sequence: TGTGCCAGCAGCTTGACAGGGCGGCCTTTCTTT. The chain recombines TRBV7-9 with TRBJ1-1; 7 bases are a match to TRBD1. CDR1 and CDR2 (germline): SEHNR, FQNEAQ (reference sequence). The length of the CDR3 is 11 residues. The V and J ends lost 3 bases and 12 bases, in that order; junction bases with no gene match: 4.

The chain employs TRBV4-2 and TRBJ2-7; no reliable D call. The CDR3 spans 11 residues. Germline lookup yields CDR1 LGHNA and CDR2 YNFKEQ. Trimming stripped 5 bases from V and 3 bases from J, with 5 bases between. In DNA form, the CDR3 reads TGTGCCAGCAGCACGCACTACGAGCAGTACTTC. The encoded protein is CASSTHYEQYF.

The chain employs TRBV5-1 and TRBJ2-2; 11 nucleotides match TRBD1. V was clipped by 4 bases and J by 5 bases; unmatched bases: 7. This CDR3 has 16 amino acids. CDR1 SGHRS and CDR2 YFSETQ come from the germline V gene. The CDR3, as DNA: TGCGCCAGCAGCCCCGGGACAGGGGGTTTGACCGGGGAGCTGTTTTTT. Encoded protein: CASSPGTGGLTGELFF.

The chain links TRBV10-3 to TRBJ2-3; 10 bases are shared with TRBD2. Germline trimming cut 5 bases from V and 0 bases from J; bases unmatched to any gene: 11. The CDR3 has 18 amino acids. CDR1 is ENHRY, CDR2 SYGVKD, per germline. CDR3 residues: CAISIRKRGGPSTDTQYF. DNA of the CDR3: TGTGCCATCAGTATTCGCAAGCGGGGGGGACCTAGCACAGATACGCAGTATTTT.

The sample holds one count of this clone. This chain joins TRBV2 and TRBJ1-6; 7 bases align to TRBD1. In germline, CDR1 is SNHLY, CDR2 FYNNEI. This CDR3 is 16 amino acids long. The trim removed 4 bases at V and 9 bases at J, leaving 12 bases unmatched. This CDR3 is CASSGPGGGFGSPLHF. The CDR3 nucleotides read TGTGCCAGCAGTGGGCCGGGAGGGGGCTTTGGTTCACCCCTCCACTTT.

This clone has only one observation. Here the CDR3 DNA reads TGTGCCACCAGTGATTTAGGGGGTAGCTCCTACAATGAGCAGTTCTTC. Translation gives CATSDLGGSSYNEQFF. The genes are TRBV24-1 and TRBJ2-1; weak D call: TRBD1 (6 bases). The length of the CDR3 is 16 residues. CDR1 is KGHDR, CDR2 SFDVKD, per germline. Trimming took off 1 base at V and 0 bases at J, with 9 bases between the two ends.

The genes are TRBV10-3 and TRBJ2-1; 11 positions match TRBD2. V gave up 2 bases and J gave up 10 bases; unmatched junction bases: 7. The CDR3 extends over 15 amino acids. CDR1 is ENHRY, CDR2 SYGVKD, per germline. The CDR3 loop is CAISETPGLAAEQFF. The CDR3 nucleotides read TGTGCCATCAGTGAGACGCCGGGACTAGCGGCCGAGCAGTTCTTC.

The V gene is TRBV9, the J gene TRBJ2-3; 8 bases are shared with TRBD1. The V gene's germline CDR1 is SGDLS and CDR2 YYNGEE. V gave up 4 bases and J gave up 5 bases; unmatched junction bases: 6. The CDR3 spans 14 residues. The CDR3: CASSLDRGGDTQYF. CDR3 in DNA: TGTGCCAGCAGCCTAGACAGGGGAGGAGATACGCAGTATTTT.

This clone was found a few times. The V call is TRBV28, the J call TRBJ1-4; no clear D. Trimming stripped 8 bases from V and 8 bases from J, with 15 bases between. Germline loops: CDR1 MDHEN, CDR2 SYDVKM. This CDR3 is 13 amino acids long. The CDR3 loop is CASEAGYREKLFF. The CDR3 nucleotides are TGTGCCAGCGAAGCGGGCTATAGGGAAAAACTGTTTTTT.

The J gene is TRBJ2-1, the V gene TRBV4-1, with a tentative D call TRBD2 (6 bases). CDR1 is MGHRA, CDR2 YSYEKL, per germline. V was cut by 0 bases and J by 6 bases, with 12 bases left in between. The CDR3 contains 15 residues. CDR3 sequence (DNA): TGCGCCAGCAGCCAAGAAGTCAGCGGGCCCAATGAGCAGTTCTTC. Translating gives CASSQEVSGPNEQFF.

The chain is built from TRBV7-9 and TRBJ1-1; no reliable D call. This CDR3 contains 13 residues. The V gene lost 1 base and the J gene lost 6 bases, with 9 bases spanning the gap. CDR1 is SEHNR and CDR2 is FQNEAQ in the germline V gene (reference sequence). The CDR3 region is CASSLGGFSEAFF. DNA for the CDR3: TGTGCCAGCAGCTTAGGGGGTTTCTCTGAAGCTTTCTTT.